This paragraph covers one T cell receptor (beta chain) sequence. Its antigen is unknown. Per-base qualities were not stored, and no clone one base away is much larger. The sample's treatment or condition, from its label and the paper: suppressive antiretroviral therapy. A pool of overlapping 15-mer peptides from HIV-1 Gag, at 0.85 to 1 ug per peptide per mL, was used to stimulate the cells. Nonresponding CD40L-negative CD69-negative CD45RO-high memory CD4+ T cells were sorted as memory populations depleted of antigen-responding cells. Participants were HIV-1-infected adults who started suppressive ART during chronic infection. For at least 4 years, the participants' plasma HIV-1 RNA had been undetectable, below 50 copies/mL. To be included, a participant needed positive CMV serology and a CD4+ T cell count above 400 cells/uL. Before stimulation, PBMCs were isolated using density centrifugation and then depleted of CD8+ T cells. CD8-depleted PBMCs were stimulated for about 19 hours with anti-CD28/CD49d costimulation, CD40-blocking antibody and enfuvirtide to prevent new infections. Cells were sorted on a Beckman Coulter MoFlo Legacy or XDP sorter, with propidium iodide excluding dead cells. Genomic DNA was extracted with the QIAamp DNA Mini Kit for samples above one million cells, otherwise with the Quick-DNA Microprep Kit.

V is reduced by 4 bases and J by 4 bases, leaving a spacing of 12 bases between them. The CDR3 sequence holds 14 residues, the cysteine and phenylalanine included. Just CDR3 DNA is preserved here, 42 bases in frame from base 1. Reading the germline V gene (reference sequence) gives CDR1 SGHKS and CDR2 YYEKEE. The immunoSEQ hsTCRB assay version 4 in survey mode was used to sequence TCRbeta repertoires from genomic DNA. Genomic DNA was diluted to about 10 ng/uL, using up to 1 ug per sample for TCRbeta sequencing. The source study handled its data this way. Analysis of the TCRbeta data was done in ImmunoSeq Analyzer 3.0, and diversity was computed on productive nucleotide rearrangements. The improved Chao index was used to estimate lower-bound TCR diversity, and the Gini coefficient was used to estimate clonality using the Immunarch R package. When different nucleotide rearrangements encoded the same CDR3beta amino acid sequence, each rearrangement was treated as a distinct clonotype. TCRbeta sequences significantly enriched in antigen-responding cells relative to anti-CD3/anti-CD28-activated cells were identified by differential abundance analysis. Using predicted peptide-MHC specificity as the basis, GLIPH2 grouped TCRs into clusters, both for each participant individually and for the merged data sets that combined participants. This immuneACCESS table, as held by TCRdb, lists in-frame sequences with V and J called but not all clones. Of the missing ones, under half trace to an unresolved V gene in checked studies; the others have no known cause. The V and J calls and clone size come from that table; D and trimming were worked out from the DNA. The sample table holds tens of thousands of clones, of which more than 70% were seen once. Jointly, the top ten make up 1.5% to 2% of the sample.

The sample belongs to a study of persistence of HIV-infected CD4 T cells (dated by TCRdb to about 2020). Regarding the study in general: The study isolated CMV- and HIV-1 Gag-responding CD4+ T cells from ART-treated individuals to examine antigen-driven clonal expansion of HIV-1-infected cells. Suppressive ART had been received by participants for a median of roughly eight years. Peripheral blood samples of up to about 180 mL were taken at multiple time points, with the exception of a couple of participants who underwent leukapheresis at a single time point. The clonality of all cells in each sorted population was assessed by TCRbeta sequencing, whereas the clonality of infected cells was assessed by proviral sequencing. In the cross-participant TCR cluster analysis, about 8 participants were included for CMV and roughly 7 participants were included for Gag. The investigation overall reported the following: Antigen-responding cells were enriched for degenerate expanded CDR3beta sequences, which suggests convergent selection of CD4+ responses to CMV and Gag. TCR oligoclonality correlated with proviral oligoclonality within the same sorted populations. Significantly lower TCRbeta richness was observed in CMV- and Gag-responding cells than in anti-CD3/anti-CD28-responding cells, and higher oligoclonality was observed in CMV-responding cells than in CD3/CD28-stimulated and Gag-responding cells. Only a small number of individuals took part in the study, and only a limited range of antigens was tested. Bulk TCR analyses could not be restricted to the rare CMV-responding cells that actually carried HIV-1 proviruses.

This receptor was identified in an adult man with HIV who was CMV-seropositive. The sequenced sample was CD4+ T cells sorted from PBMCs after approximately 19-hour stimulation, obtained from a patient who received antiretroviral therapy. What this sample's cell subset or site label stands for: CD40L-CD69- CD45RO-high memory CD4 T cells not responding to Gag peptides. The chain uses TRBV5-5 and TRBJ1-5; the D gene cannot be named for sure. The CDR3 is CASSLDSINQPQHF. The nucleotide sequence is TGTGCCAGCAGCCTCGACTCGATAAATCAGCCCCAGCATTTT.